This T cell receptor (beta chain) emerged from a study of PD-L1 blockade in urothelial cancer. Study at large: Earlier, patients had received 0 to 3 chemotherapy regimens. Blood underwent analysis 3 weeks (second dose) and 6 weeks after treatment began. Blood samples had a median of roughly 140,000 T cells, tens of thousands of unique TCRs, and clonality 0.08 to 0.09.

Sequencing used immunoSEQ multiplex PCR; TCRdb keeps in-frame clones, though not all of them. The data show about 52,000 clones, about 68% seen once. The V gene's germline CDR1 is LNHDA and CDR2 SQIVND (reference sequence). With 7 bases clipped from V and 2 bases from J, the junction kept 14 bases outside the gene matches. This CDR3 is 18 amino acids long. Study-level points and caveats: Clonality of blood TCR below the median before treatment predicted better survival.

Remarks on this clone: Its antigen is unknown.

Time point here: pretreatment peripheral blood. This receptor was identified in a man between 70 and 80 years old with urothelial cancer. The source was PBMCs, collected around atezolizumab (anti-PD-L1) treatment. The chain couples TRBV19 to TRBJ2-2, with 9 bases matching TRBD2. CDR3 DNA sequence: TGTGCCAGTAAAGTCCAGACTAGCGGAGGAGGAAACACCGGGGAGCTGTTTTTT. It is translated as CASKVQTSGGGNTGELFF.